This entry describes one T cell receptor beta chain. This sample was included in a study of blood T cell repertoires in COVID-19. Study-level background: Whether acute or convalescent, the COVID-19 samples came from the United States, Italy and Spain. T cells, B-cell-depleted T cells, or PBMCs supplied cDNA or gDNA.

Authors' data handling: Estimation of nucleated cell counts was performed using reference gene primer amplification. TCRdb keeps only in-frame clones here, not all; method: immunoSEQ multiplex PCR. The V and J calls and the clone size are those of that table, but D and trimming were determined from the DNA. The data show approximately 250,000 clones, less than 90% seen once. The CDR3 contains 11 residues. From germline, CDR1 is LNHDA and CDR2 SQIVND (reference sequence). The V and J ends lost 6 bases and 5 bases respectively, with 7 bases between them. The sequence derives from a man aged 25-40 years with active or convalescent COVID-19. Sequenced input: peripheral blood. The V call is TRBV19, the J call TRBJ1-1; no clear D. CDR3 DNA sequence: TGTGCCAGTAGGGCATGGACTGAAGCTTTCTTT. Amino acid sequence: CASRAWTEAFF. The variable domain in full, with the rest retrieved from reference TRBV19 and TRBJ1-1, is DGGITQSPKYLFRKEGQNVTLSCEQNLNHDAMYWYRQDPGQGLRLIYYSQIVNDFQKGDIAEGYSVSREKKESFPLTVTSAQKNPTAFYLCASRAWTEAFFGQGTRLTVV.